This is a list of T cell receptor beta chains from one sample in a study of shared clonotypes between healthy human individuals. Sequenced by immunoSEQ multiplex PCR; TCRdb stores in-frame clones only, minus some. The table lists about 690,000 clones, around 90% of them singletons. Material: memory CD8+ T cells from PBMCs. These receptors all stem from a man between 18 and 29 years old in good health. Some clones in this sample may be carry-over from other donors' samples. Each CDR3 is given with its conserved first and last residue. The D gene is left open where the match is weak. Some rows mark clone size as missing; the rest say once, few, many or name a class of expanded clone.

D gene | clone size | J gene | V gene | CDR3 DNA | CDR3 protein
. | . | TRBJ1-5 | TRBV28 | TGTGCCAGCAGATTTAACGGGGGCGGCAATCAGCCCCAGCATTTT | CASRFNGGGNQPQHF
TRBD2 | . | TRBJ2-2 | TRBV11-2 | TGTGCCAGCAGCCCGAGACTAGCGGCCCAGAACACCGGGGAGCTGTTTTTT | CASSPRLAAQNTGELFF
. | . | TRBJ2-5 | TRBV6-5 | TGTGCCAGCACGGGACATGGGGGGGAGACCCAGTACTTC | CASTGHGGETQYF
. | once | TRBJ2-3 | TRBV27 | TGTGCCAGCAGTTTAATCGCTAGCAATAGTGCAGATACGCAGTATTTT | CASSLIASNSADTQYF
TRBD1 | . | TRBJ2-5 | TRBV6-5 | TGTGCCTCCCGACAGGGGGCCGGGGAGACCCAGTACTTC | CASRQGAGETQYF
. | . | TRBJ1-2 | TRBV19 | TGTGCCAGTAGTCCAGGGGCGGGCCTTAACTATGGCTACACCTTC | CASSPGAGLNYGYTF
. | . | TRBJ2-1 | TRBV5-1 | TGCGCCAGCAGCCTCCCGACGGTTTACAATGAGCAGTTCTTC | CASSLPTVYNEQFF
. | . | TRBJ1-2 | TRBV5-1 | TGCGCCAGCAGCTTGTTTCACAGGGAGGACTATGGCTACACCTTC | CASSLFHREDYGYTF
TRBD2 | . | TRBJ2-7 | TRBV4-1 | TGCGCCAGCAGCCTCGCGTCGGAGGTTCGGAGCGGGAGTTACGAGCAGTACTTC | CASSLASEVRSGSYEQYF
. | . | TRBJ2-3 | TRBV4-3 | TGCGCCAGCAGCCAAGATCTCCCAGGGAGCCCGGCAGATACGCAGTATTTT | CASSQDLPGSPADTQYF
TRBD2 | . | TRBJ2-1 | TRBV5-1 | TGCGCCAGCAGCTTGGCTACAGCGGGAGGTGCGTACAATGAGCAGTTCTTC | CASSLATAGGAYNEQFF
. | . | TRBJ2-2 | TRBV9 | TGTGCCAGCAGCGCCGGGGGGTTGACAGGGCGCACCGGGGAGCTGTTTTTT | CASSAGGLTGRTGELFF
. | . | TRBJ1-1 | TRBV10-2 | TGCGCCAGCAGGTCGGGTAACACTGAAGCTTTCTTT | CASRSGNTEAFF
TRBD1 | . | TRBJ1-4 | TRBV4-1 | TGCGCCAGCAGCCCTAGGGGACAGGGAGATGAAAAACTGTTTTTT | CASSPRGQGDEKLFF
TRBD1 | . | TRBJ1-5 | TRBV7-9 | TGTGCCAGCAGCTCCGGACAGGGGGGCAATCAGCCCCAGCATTTT | CASSSGQGGNQPQHF
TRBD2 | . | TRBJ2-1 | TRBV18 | TGTGCCAGCTCACGCCCGATAGCGGGAGTGGGGAATGAGCAGTTCTTC | CASSRPIAGVGNEQFF
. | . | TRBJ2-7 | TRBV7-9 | TGTGCCAGCAGCTTAGCGGGTGGAATTAGCTCCTACGAGCAGTACTTC | CASSLAGGISSYEQYF
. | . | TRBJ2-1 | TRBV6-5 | TGTGCCAGCAGTACCCGGGGGAGCCATGAGCAGTTCTTC | CASSTRGSHEQFF
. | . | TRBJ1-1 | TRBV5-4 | TGTGCCAGCAGCTTGGGACTGAACACTGAAGCTTTCTTT | CASSLGLNTEAFF
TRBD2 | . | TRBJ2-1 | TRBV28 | TGTGCCAGCAGTTCTATACTACTAGCGGCTAAGAGCTCCTACAATGAGCAGTTCTTC | CASSSILLAAKSSYNEQFF
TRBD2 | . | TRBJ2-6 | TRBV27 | TGTGCCAGCAGTTTAGGGGGAGGGTCTGGGGCCAACGTCCTGACTTTC | CASSLGGGSGANVLTF
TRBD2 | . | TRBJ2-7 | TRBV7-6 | TGTGCCAGCAGCTTAGAGGTCGGGCTAGCGGGATCCTACGAGCAGTACTTC | CASSLEVGLAGSYEQYF
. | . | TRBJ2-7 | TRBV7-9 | TGTGCCAGCAGCTTAGACATAGCATCCTGGAACGAGCAGTACTTC | CASSLDIASWNEQYF
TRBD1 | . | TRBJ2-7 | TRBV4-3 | TGCGCCAGCAGCCAAGATCTCGGGACAGCTTCCTACGAGCAGTACTTC | CASSQDLGTASYEQYF
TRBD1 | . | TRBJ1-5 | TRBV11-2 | TGTGCCAGCAGCTACGGGACAGGACGCAATCAGCCCCAGCATTTT | CASSYGTGRNQPQHF
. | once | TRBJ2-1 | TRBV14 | TGTGCCAGCAGCCAATTGGGTGGGGCAGATGAGCAGTTCTTC | CASSQLGGADEQFF
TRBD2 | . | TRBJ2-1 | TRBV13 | TGTGCCAGCAGCTTAGTACCCCTAGCGGGAGAAACTGAGCAGTTCTTC | CASSLVPLAGETEQFF
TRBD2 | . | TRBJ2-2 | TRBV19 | TGTGCCAGTAGTTCCCAGAGAGCGGGAGGGAACACCGGGGAGCTGTTTTTT | CASSSQRAGGNTGELFF
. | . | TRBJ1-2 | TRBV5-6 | TGTGCCAGCAGCTTGGAGCCGGGGCTCTTAAACTATGGCTACACCTTC | CASSLEPGLLNYGYTF
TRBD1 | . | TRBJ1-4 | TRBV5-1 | TGCGCCAGCAGCTGGCAGGGGGCGGCTAATGAAAAACTGTTTTTT | CASSWQGAANEKLFF
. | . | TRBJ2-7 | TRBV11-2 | TGTGCCAGCAGCTTAAGGTTCGCAGGGACGGGGGAGCAGTACTTC | CASSLRFAGTGEQYF
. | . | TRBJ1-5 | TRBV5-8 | TGTGCCAGCAGCTCATACCGGACAGACATCTATAGCAATCAGCCCCAGCATTTT | CASSSYRTDIYSNQPQHF
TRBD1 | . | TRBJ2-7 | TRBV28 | TGTGCCAGCAGTTCCCGGGTCAGGGGGATGCCTTCCTACGAGCAGTACTTC | CASSSRVRGMPSYEQYF
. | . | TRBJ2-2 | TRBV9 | TGTGCCAGCAGCGTAGGAAGCGCCCACACCGGGGAGCTGTTTTTT | CASSVGSAHTGELFF
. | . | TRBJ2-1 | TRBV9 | TGTGCCAGCAGCGTAGGGTTTGGGGGGACTCCGAGCTCCTACAATGAGCAGTTCTTC | CASSVGFGGTPSSYNEQFF
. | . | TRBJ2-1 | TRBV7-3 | TGTGCCAGCCCAGGGGAGGGCCTTGATAGGGTCTTC | CASPGEGLDRVF
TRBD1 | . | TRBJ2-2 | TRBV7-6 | TGTGCCAGCAGCTTAGTATCGCAACAGGGGAATATCGGGGAGCTGTTTTTT | CASSLVSQQGNIGELFF
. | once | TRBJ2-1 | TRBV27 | TGTGCCAGCAGGTCCATACGGGACCTGAATGAGCAGTTCTTC | CASRSIRDLNEQFF
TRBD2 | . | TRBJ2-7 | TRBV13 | TGTGCCAGCAGCTTAGACGGAGCGGGGTCCTACGAGCAGTACTTC | CASSLDGAGSYEQYF
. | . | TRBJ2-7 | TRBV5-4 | TGTGCCAGCACCCTGTATCTGGGCTCCTACGAGCAGTACTTC | CASTLYLGSYEQYF
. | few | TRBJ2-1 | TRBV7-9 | TGTGCCAGCAGCTTAGCGTCATACAATGAGCAGTTCTTC | CASSLASYNEQFF
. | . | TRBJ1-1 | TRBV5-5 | TGTGCCAGCAGCTTGTTACAGGAGAACACTGAAGCTTTCTTT | CASSLLQENTEAFF
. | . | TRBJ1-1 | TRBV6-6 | TGTGCCAGCAGACCAGGAGTTTTGGGAGCTTTCTTT | CASRPGVLGAFF
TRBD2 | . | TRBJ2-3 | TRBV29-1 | TGCAGCGTTGTCGGCGGGAGGGCCTCCGATACGCAGTATTTT | CSVVGGRASDTQYF
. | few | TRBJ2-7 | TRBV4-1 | TGCGCCAGCAGCCAAGTTCCCAGAGCCGAGCAGTACTTC | CASSQVPRAEQYF
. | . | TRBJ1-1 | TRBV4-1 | TGCGCCAGCAGCTGGACAGAGAACACTGAAGCTTTCTTT | CASSWTENTEAFF
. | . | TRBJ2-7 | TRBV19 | TGTGCCAGTAGTAAAAAAGGGGGCTACGAGCAGTACTTC | CASSKKGGYEQYF
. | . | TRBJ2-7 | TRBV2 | TGTGCCAGCAGTGAAGTAGATGCCTACGAGCAGTACTTC | CASSEVDAYEQYF
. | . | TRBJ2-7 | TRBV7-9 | TGTGCCAGCAGCTCCCTGCCGGTCTGGGCCGGGGAGCAGTACTTC | CASSSLPVWAGEQYF
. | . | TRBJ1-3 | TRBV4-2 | TGTGCCAGCAGCCAAGAGGATGATGGACGGGGACCTAACACCATATATTTT | CASSQEDDGRGPNTIYF
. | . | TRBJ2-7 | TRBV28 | TGTGCCAGCACCTACGTCAGGACACTCGACGAGCAGTACTTC | CASTYVRTLDEQYF
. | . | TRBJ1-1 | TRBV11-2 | TGTGCCAGCAGCTTTATTACGGAAGCTTTCTTT | CASSFITEAFF
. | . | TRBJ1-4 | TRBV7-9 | TGTGCCAGCAGCCCCGCGGTCTCTTGGGAAAAACTGTTTTTT | CASSPAVSWEKLFF
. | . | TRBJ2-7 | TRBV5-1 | TGCGCCAGCAGCTTGGCGTCGGGGCAAACACCCTACGAGCAGTACTTC | CASSLASGQTPYEQYF
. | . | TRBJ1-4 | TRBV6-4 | TGTGCGCGCAATCCGGGGCTGGCAGGGTCGGCGCATACTAATGAAAAACTGTTTTTT | CARNPGLAGSAHTNEKLFF
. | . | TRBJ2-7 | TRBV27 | TGTGCCAGCAGTGGGAACCTCAACTACGAGCAGTACTTC | CASSGNLNYEQYF
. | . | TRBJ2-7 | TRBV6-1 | TGTGCCAGCAGTGAAGGAGGGGGACATTCTCGCGAGCAGTACTTC | CASSEGGGHSREQYF
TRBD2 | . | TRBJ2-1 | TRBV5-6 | TGTGCCAGCAGCGGGAGCGGGGTCTACAATGAGCAGTTCTTC | CASSGSGVYNEQFF
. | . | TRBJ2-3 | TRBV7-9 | TGTGCCAGCAGCCCCATCTTAGGGAGTACAGATACGCAGTATTTT | CASSPILGSTDTQYF